This is a list of T cell receptor beta chains from one sample in a study of blood T cell repertoires in COVID-19. Measured with immunoSEQ multiplex PCR; TCRdb has only the in-frame clones, and not every one. The sample has some 150,000 clones, less than 85% seen once. Sequencing input: peripheral blood. The receptors shown here come from a woman older than 75 in a cohort sampled during active or convalescent COVID-19. Each CDR3 is given with its conserved first and last residue. The order of the fields is V gene, clone size, CDR3 protein. Only part of the rows carry a size: once, few, many, or a class if the clone is expanded.

>TRBV7-9|-
CASSAGLGGQETQYF
>TRBV9|-
CASSRRGQGSTGELFF
>TRBV6-5|once
CARTPSGRGTDTQYF
>TRBV23-1|-
CASSQSVGKRDMNTEAFF
>TRBV2|-
CASSVGGFSGNTIYF
>TRBV18|-
CASSPGQGLNTIYF
>TRBV6-1|-
CASSEERSDWQPQHF
>TRBV5-1|-
CASSLEGQGQTQYF
>TRBV10-2|-
CASSDKWRSGQPQHF
>TRBV18|-
CASSPPGTGSKQTQYF
>TRBV14|-
CASSQDGEYHRGGAYNEQFF
>TRBV15|-
CATSRESRGAGGEQFF
>TRBV6-5|-
CASRASGGVYEQYF
>TRBV12-3/TRBV12-4|-
CASSLLLNTEAFF
>TRBV7-3|-
CASSLNREINSPLHF
>TRBV5-1|-
CASSLGQSFTEAFF
>TRBV28|-
CASRGWRTVNTGELFF
>TRBV10-3|-
CAISQVNYGYTF
>TRBV19|many
CASSIEGVAGGRNEQFF
>TRBV9|few
CARHIQGTEAFF
>TRBV28|-
CASSLGVRGSPLHF
>TRBV30|-
CAWSDRGFVYGYTF
>TRBV10-2|-
CASSERMGGTEAFF
>TRBV6-1|once
CASSEPGKGTEAFF
>TRBV6-2/TRBV6-3|-
CASSPPGRLANQPQHF
>TRBV6-6|-
CASSYPSGGAVNEQFF
>TRBV6-2/TRBV6-3|-
CASSYHRQQSNQPQHF
>TRBV24-1|-
CATSDLGRGGIDTQYF
>TRBV2|-
CASSPTLEEQFF
>TRBV5-1|few
CASSRGDTLKGETQYF
>TRBV11-2|-
CASSPTSGGAHEQFF
>TRBV7-7|-
CASSLQGSNEQFF
>TRBV19|-
CASTAGTDPTGELFF
>TRBV11-2|-
CASSLRLATRQFF
>TRBV7-9|-
CASSLVQGTGNTIYF
>TRBV24-1|-
CATSDEAFQPQHF
>TRBV29-1|-
CSGALVVNEQFF
>TRBV18|-
CASSGQGSYEQYF
>TRBV6-5|-
CASSRKTSSGNTIYF
>TRBV6-1|-
CASSEAHRGSTF
>TRBV30|-
CAWSTGGKNTEAFF
>TRBV7-2|-
CASSRSGYGTEAFF
>TRBV15|once
CATSMLAGGQETQYF
>TRBV29-1|-
CSVGTGTGLYEQYF
>TRBV5-5|few
CASSLILLSTNEKLFF
>TRBV7-2|-
CASSGDRVEEKLFF
>TRBV9|-
CASSAGRVGELFF
>TRBV7-9|few
CASSLTGYGSGANVLTF
>TRBV11-2|-
CASSWGGFNTGELFF
>TRBV4-3|few
CASSPLAVAYNEQFF
>TRBV5-4|-
CASSTSGGLTDTQYF
>TRBV7-8|few
CASSLSGATDTQYF
>TRBV12-5|-
CASGSLGGDYEQYF